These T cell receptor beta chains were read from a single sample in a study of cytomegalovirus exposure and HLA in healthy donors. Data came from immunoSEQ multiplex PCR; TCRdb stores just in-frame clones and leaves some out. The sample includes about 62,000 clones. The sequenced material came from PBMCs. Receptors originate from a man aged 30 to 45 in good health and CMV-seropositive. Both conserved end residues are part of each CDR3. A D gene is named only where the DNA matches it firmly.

CDR3nt: TGTGCCAGCAGCCAGCCAGGAGGGACTGAAGCTTTCTTT
CDR3aa: CASSQPGGTEAFF
v_gene: TRBV14
j_gene: TRBJ1-1
d_gene: .

CDR3nt: TGTGCCAGTTCGGGAGGGTATGGCTACACCTTC
CDR3aa: CASSGGYGYTF
v_gene: TRBV27
j_gene: TRBJ1-2
d_gene: .

CDR3nt: TGTGCCAGCAGCCAACCCGCGAACCGTCGGACCGGGGAGCTGTTTTTT
CDR3aa: CASSQPANRRTGELFF
v_gene: TRBV4-2
j_gene: TRBJ2-2
d_gene: .

CDR3nt: TGTGCCAGCAGAGAGGTCAACACCGGGGAGCTGTTTTTT
CDR3aa: CASREVNTGELFF
v_gene: TRBV14
j_gene: TRBJ2-2
d_gene: .

CDR3nt: TGCGCCAGCAGCTTCACTAGCGGGGGGGTGAAAGAGAACCAGTACTTC
CDR3aa: CASSFTSGGVKENQYF
v_gene: TRBV5-1
j_gene: TRBJ2-5
d_gene: TRBD2

CDR3nt: TGCGCCAGCAGCCAAGATAAAGATAGCGGGGGGTCAAGCTACGAGCAGTACTTC
CDR3aa: CASSQDKDSGGSSYEQYF
v_gene: TRBV4-1
j_gene: TRBJ2-7
d_gene: TRBD2

CDR3nt: TGTGCCAGCAGCCCGAATTCCGGGACAGGAGGAGAGACCCAGTACTTC
CDR3aa: CASSPNSGTGGETQYF
v_gene: TRBV7-3
j_gene: TRBJ2-5
d_gene: TRBD1

CDR3nt: TGCAGCGTCGCGACAGGGGGGAACACTGAAGCTTTCTTT
CDR3aa: CSVATGGNTEAFF
v_gene: TRBV29-1
j_gene: TRBJ1-1
d_gene: TRBD1

CDR3nt: TGTGCCAGCAGTGACAGGGGTCGAAGCTCCTACGAGCAGTACTTC
CDR3aa: CASSDRGRSSYEQYF
v_gene: TRBV6-6
j_gene: TRBJ2-7
d_gene: TRBD1

CDR3nt: TGCGCCAGCAGCCAATCAGGAAACACCATATATTTT
CDR3aa: CASSQSGNTIYF
v_gene: TRBV4-1
j_gene: TRBJ1-3
d_gene: .

CDR3nt: TGTGCCCACGGGCCGGGAGCGGGTGGGGCCAACGTCCTGACTTTC
CDR3aa: CAHGPGAGGANVLTF
v_gene: TRBV6-5
j_gene: TRBJ2-6
d_gene: .

CDR3nt: TGTGCCAGTAGTTCCTCCGGACAGGGTGGGTCCTACAATGAGCAGTTCTTC
CDR3aa: CASSSSGQGGSYNEQFF
v_gene: TRBV19
j_gene: TRBJ2-1
d_gene: TRBD1

CDR3nt: TGTGCCAGCAGCTTTACAAAGGACAGGGCAGATACGCAGTATTTT
CDR3aa: CASSFTKDRADTQYF
v_gene: TRBV7-3
j_gene: TRBJ2-3
d_gene: TRBD1

CDR3nt: TGCGCCAGCAGCTCACAGGGCCGGGAGACCCAGTACTTC
CDR3aa: CASSSQGRETQYF
v_gene: TRBV4-1
j_gene: TRBJ2-5
d_gene: .

CDR3nt: TGTGCCAGCAGCTCCGGGATCTCAGCCTACGAGCAGTACTTC
CDR3aa: CASSSGISAYEQYF
v_gene: TRBV7-3
j_gene: TRBJ2-7
d_gene: .

CDR3nt: TGTGCCTGGAGTGTACTAGGGGGGGCTGTACAGCCCCAGCATTTT
CDR3aa: CAWSVLGGAVQPQHF
v_gene: TRBV30
j_gene: TRBJ1-5
d_gene: .

CDR3nt: TGTGCCAGCAGCACGGACAGGGGGCCCCCCTACGAGCAGTACTTC
CDR3aa: CASSTDRGPPYEQYF
v_gene: TRBV6-1
j_gene: TRBJ2-7
d_gene: TRBD1

CDR3nt: TGTGCTAGTGGTTGGGCCACAGATACGCAGTATTTT
CDR3aa: CASGWATDTQYF
v_gene: TRBV12-5
j_gene: TRBJ2-3
d_gene: .

CDR3nt: TGTGCCAGCAGCATCGACAGAGAAGCTTTCTTT
CDR3aa: CASSIDREAFF
v_gene: TRBV21-1
j_gene: TRBJ1-1
d_gene: .

CDR3nt: TGCGCCAGCTCATCAGTCCAAAGCTCCTACAATGAGCAGTTCTTC
CDR3aa: CASSSVQSSYNEQFF
v_gene: TRBV5-1
j_gene: TRBJ2-1
d_gene: .

CDR3nt: TGTGCCTGGAGTGTATTCTGGACTAGCGGGAGCTACGAGCAGTACTTC
CDR3aa: CAWSVFWTSGSYEQYF
v_gene: TRBV30
j_gene: TRBJ2-7
d_gene: TRBD2

CDR3nt: TGTGCCAGCAGCGCGCCAGGGTCCTACTATGGCTACACCTTC
CDR3aa: CASSAPGSYYGYTF
v_gene: TRBV9
j_gene: TRBJ1-2
d_gene: .

CDR3nt: TGTGCTAGCAGCTATGACAGGTACAATGAGCAGTTCTTC
CDR3aa: CASSYDRYNEQFF
v_gene: TRBV7-7
j_gene: TRBJ2-1
d_gene: .

CDR3nt: TGTGCCAGCAGCACCCAGGGGGCAGTCGGCTCCTACGAGCAGTACTTC
CDR3aa: CASSTQGAVGSYEQYF
v_gene: TRBV2
j_gene: TRBJ2-7
d_gene: TRBD1

CDR3nt: TGTGCCAGCAGTAACCCCAGGGGGATGTGGACCGGGGAGCTGTTTTTT
CDR3aa: CASSNPRGMWTGELFF
v_gene: TRBV27
j_gene: TRBJ2-2
d_gene: TRBD1

CDR3nt: TGCGCCAGCAGCTTGTATGGGGCGAACAATTCACCCCTCCACTTT
CDR3aa: CASSLYGANNSPLHF
v_gene: TRBV5-1
j_gene: TRBJ1-6
d_gene: .

CDR3nt: TGTGCCTGGAGTTCGGGACAGCGAGTGGATGAGCAGTTCTTC
CDR3aa: CAWSSGQRVDEQFF
v_gene: TRBV30
j_gene: TRBJ2-1
d_gene: TRBD1

CDR3nt: TGTGCCTGGAGCGCACAGGGGGCGCAGCCCCAGCATTTT
CDR3aa: CAWSAQGAQPQHF
v_gene: TRBV30
j_gene: TRBJ1-5
d_gene: TRBD1

CDR3nt: TGCAGCGTGGATACAGGGTTCGGGGTCTATGGCTACACCTTC
CDR3aa: CSVDTGFGVYGYTF
v_gene: TRBV29-1
j_gene: TRBJ1-2
d_gene: .

CDR3nt: TGTGCCTGGACGAATTCTACCGGGACAGCGTACCAAGAGACCCAGTACTTC
CDR3aa: CAWTNSTGTAYQETQYF
v_gene: TRBV30
j_gene: TRBJ2-5
d_gene: TRBD1

CDR3nt: TGTGCCAGTAGTGCCTCGACAGGGAACTATGGCTACACCTTC
CDR3aa: CASSASTGNYGYTF
v_gene: TRBV19
j_gene: TRBJ1-2
d_gene: TRBD1

CDR3nt: TGTGCCAGCAGCGTAGAGGACACCTTGAACACTGAAGCTTTCTTT
CDR3aa: CASSVEDTLNTEAFF
v_gene: TRBV9
j_gene: TRBJ1-1
d_gene: .

CDR3nt: TGCGCCAGCAGCAGACAGGGTTCTAATTCACCCCTCCACTTT
CDR3aa: CASSRQGSNSPLHF
v_gene: TRBV5-1
j_gene: TRBJ1-6
d_gene: TRBD1

CDR3nt: TGCGCCAGCAGCCAAGATCTGGAGGGGGCCTCTAATGAAAAACTGTTTTTT
CDR3aa: CASSQDLEGASNEKLFF
v_gene: TRBV4-1
j_gene: TRBJ1-4
d_gene: TRBD1

CDR3nt: TGCGCCAGCAGCATAGGGGAGGATGGCTACACCTTC
CDR3aa: CASSIGEDGYTF
v_gene: TRBV5-1
j_gene: TRBJ1-2
d_gene: .

CDR3nt: TGTGCCAGCTCACCAACGGACAGGTTCTACGAGCAGTACTTC
CDR3aa: CASSPTDRFYEQYF
v_gene: TRBV18
j_gene: TRBJ2-7
d_gene: TRBD1

CDR3nt: TGTGCCAGCAGTTACGGGCTAGCGGGGGTGGAGCAGTACTTC
CDR3aa: CASSYGLAGVEQYF
v_gene: TRBV6-5
j_gene: TRBJ2-7
d_gene: TRBD2

CDR3nt: TGTGCCAGCAGCGTAGGAACACTAGCGGGAGTAGAGACCCAGTACTTC
CDR3aa: CASSVGTLAGVETQYF
v_gene: TRBV9
j_gene: TRBJ2-5
d_gene: TRBD2

CDR3nt: TGTGCCACCAGCAGAGACTTAGCGGGAGGCATAGATACGCAGTATTTT
CDR3aa: CATSRDLAGGIDTQYF
v_gene: TRBV15
j_gene: TRBJ2-3
d_gene: TRBD2

CDR3nt: TGTGCCAGCGAGCCGCTAGGGGAGAACACTGAAGCTTTCTTT
CDR3aa: CASEPLGENTEAFF
v_gene: TRBV6-6
j_gene: TRBJ1-1
d_gene: .

CDR3nt: TGTGCCAGCAGCCTACGCCAAGAGACCCAGTACTTC
CDR3aa: CASSLRQETQYF
v_gene: TRBV28
j_gene: TRBJ2-5
d_gene: .

CDR3nt: TGTGCCAGCAGCAAAGCGCGAGACAGGGGGCTCTGCACTGAAGCTTTCTTT
CDR3aa: CASSKARDRGLCTEAFF
v_gene: TRBV21-1
j_gene: TRBJ1-1
d_gene: .

CDR3nt: TGTGCCAGCAGCTTAGGGGGAGCGAACACTGAAGCTTTCTTT
CDR3aa: CASSLGGANTEAFF
v_gene: TRBV7-8
j_gene: TRBJ1-1
d_gene: .

CDR3nt: TGTGCCAGCAGCTTGGGACAGTTATCGAACACCGGGGAGCTGTTTTTT
CDR3aa: CASSLGQLSNTGELFF
v_gene: TRBV7-6
j_gene: TRBJ2-2
d_gene: TRBD1